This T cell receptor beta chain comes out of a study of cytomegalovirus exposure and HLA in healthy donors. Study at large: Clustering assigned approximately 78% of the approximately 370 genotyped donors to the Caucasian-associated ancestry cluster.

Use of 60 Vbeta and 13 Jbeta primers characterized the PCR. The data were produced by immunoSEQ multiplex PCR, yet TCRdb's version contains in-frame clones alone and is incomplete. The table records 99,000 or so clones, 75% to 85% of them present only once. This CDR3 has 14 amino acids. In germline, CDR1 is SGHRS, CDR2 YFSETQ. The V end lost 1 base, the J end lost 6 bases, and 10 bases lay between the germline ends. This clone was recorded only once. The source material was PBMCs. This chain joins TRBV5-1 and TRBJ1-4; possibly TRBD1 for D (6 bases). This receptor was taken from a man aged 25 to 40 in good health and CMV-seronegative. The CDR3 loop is CASSLLAGDEKLFF. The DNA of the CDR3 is TGCGCCAGCAGCTTGCTGGCAGGGGATGAAAAACTGTTTTTT.